The present TCR beta chain was sequenced within a study of CD8+ T cells in alopecia areata. After removal of 3 bases from V and 9 bases from J, the junction contained 9 bases not matched to a gene. From germline, CDR1 is MGHRA and CDR2 YSYEKL. CDR3 size: 15 residues. Extracted RNA was reverse transcribed into cDNA, the sequencing template. Profiled with immunoSEQ multiplex PCR; TCRdb holds only in-frame clones, not every one. Altogether around 35,000 clones are present, less than 70% being singletons, with the ten largest covering approximately 40%. Remarks on this clone: Its antigen is still unknown.

Study-level points and caveats: Shared TCR sequences were less clear between patients than in mice, possibly partly from HLA diversity. The study also sequences resident alphabeta T cells of normal skin in scalp samples.

Alopecia areata patients had lesional scalp punch biopsies and peripheral blood taken from them. This TCR came from a human donor with alopecia areata. Sequenced: NKG2D-high CD8+ T cells sorted from blood. The chain couples TRBV4-1 to TRBJ2-1, with 9 bases matching TRBD1. CDR3: CASSHRDRADGEQFF. The CDR3 DNA reads as TGCGCCAGCAGCCACCGGGACAGGGCGGACGGTGAGCAGTTCTTC.